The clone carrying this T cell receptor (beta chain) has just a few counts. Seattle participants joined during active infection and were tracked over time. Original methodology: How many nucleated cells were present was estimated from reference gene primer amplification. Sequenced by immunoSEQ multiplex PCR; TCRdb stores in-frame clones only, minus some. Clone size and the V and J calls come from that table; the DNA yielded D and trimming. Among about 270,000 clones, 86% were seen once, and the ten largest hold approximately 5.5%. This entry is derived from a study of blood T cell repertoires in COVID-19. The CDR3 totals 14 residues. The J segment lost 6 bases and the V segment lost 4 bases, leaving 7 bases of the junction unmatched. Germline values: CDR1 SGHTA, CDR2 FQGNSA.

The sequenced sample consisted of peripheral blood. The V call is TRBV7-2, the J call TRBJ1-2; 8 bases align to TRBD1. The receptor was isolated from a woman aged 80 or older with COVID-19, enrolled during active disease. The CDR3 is CASSSRQGQDGYTF. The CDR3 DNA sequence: TGTGCCAGCAGCTCTCGACAGGGGCAGGATGGCTACACCTTC. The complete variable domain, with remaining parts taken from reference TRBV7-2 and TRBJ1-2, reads GAGVSQSPSNKVTEKGKDVELRCDPISGHTALYWYRQSLGQGLEFLIYFQGNSAPDKSGLPSDRFSAERTGGSVSTLTIQRTQQEDSAVYLCASSSRQGQDGYTFGSGTRLTVV.